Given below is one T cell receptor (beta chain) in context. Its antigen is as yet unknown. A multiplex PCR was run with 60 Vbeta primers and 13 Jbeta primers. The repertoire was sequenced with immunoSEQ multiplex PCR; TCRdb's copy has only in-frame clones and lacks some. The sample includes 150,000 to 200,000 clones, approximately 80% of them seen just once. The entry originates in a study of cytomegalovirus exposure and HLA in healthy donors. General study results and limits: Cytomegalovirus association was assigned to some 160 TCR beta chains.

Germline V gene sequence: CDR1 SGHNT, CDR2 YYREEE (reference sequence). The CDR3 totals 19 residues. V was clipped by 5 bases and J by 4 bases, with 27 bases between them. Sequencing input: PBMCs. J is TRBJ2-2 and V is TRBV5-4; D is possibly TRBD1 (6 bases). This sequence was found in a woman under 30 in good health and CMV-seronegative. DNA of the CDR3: TGTGCCAGCAGTTCTGATCTGGACCCCAGGGGCGCGGTCACCGGGGAGCTGTTTTTT. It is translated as CASSSDLDPRGAVTGELFF. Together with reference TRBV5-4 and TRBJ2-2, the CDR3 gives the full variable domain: ETGVTQSPTHLIKTRGQQVTLRCSSQSGHNTVSWYQQALGQGPQFIFQYYREEENGRGNFPPRFSGLQFPNYSSELNVNALELDDSALYLCASSSDLDPRGAVTGELFFGEGSRLTVL.